This TCR beta chain appears in the sequencing data of a study of OX40 agonist ivuxolimab in advanced cancers. Regarding the complete study: Ivuxolimab was a fully human IgG2 agonistic monoclonal antibody targeting the costimulatory receptor OX40 (CD134). Intravenous ivuxolimab was administered to patients every 2 weeks at six dose levels: 0.01, 0.1, 0.3, 1.5, 3 and 10 mg/kg. Of the 50 or so patients in dose escalation, about 20 had hepatocellular carcinoma, approximately 15 had melanoma, 9 had renal cell carcinoma and 9 had head and neck cancer. The dose-escalation cohort was roughly 80% male with a mean age of roughly 62 years, ranging from about 23 to 85. Patients were allowed to have had prior anti-PD-1, anti-PD-L1 or anti-CTLA-4 therapy, and around 37% of the dose-escalation patients had previously received checkpoint inhibitors. Partial responses were achieved by three dose-escalation patients, of whom one had hepatocellular carcinoma and two had cutaneous melanoma. Peripheral TCRbeta sequencing aimed to test whether ivuxolimab altered TCR sequence diversity and caused clonal T-cell expansion. The paper describes the monotherapy dose-escalation part (N of about 47 patients) of the phase I trial of ivuxolimab. The paper as a whole reports these results and caveats: In the 0.1-3.0 mg/kg groups, partial responders had among the lowest normalized peripheral clonal expansion, particularly in CD8+ T cells. The antigen specificity of the peripheral T cells that underwent clonal expansion was not determined. After ivuxolimab, more expanded clones were found on average in CD8+ T cells than in CD4+ T cells. At doses of 0.1 to 3.0 mg/kg, clonal expansion of both CD4+ and CD8+ T cells in blood was seen between baseline and week 6. Low levels of normalized T-cell clonal expansion were also seen in some nonresponding patients.

In the case of this clone: Its antigen remains unidentified. Base qualities are not at hand, and no much larger clone is one base apart.

The CDR3 runs 12 amino acids, cysteine and phenylalanine included. Of all the DNA, just the CDR3 is kept, 36 bases in frame from base 1. CDR1 SGHNT and CDR2 YYREEE were looked up in the germline V gene (reference sequence). The junction carries 4 bases between V and J, which are trimmed by 0 bases and 3 bases respectively. Patients with autoimmune disease history or receiving systemic immunosuppression were excluded from the trial. In every dose cohort, peripheral blood was drawn for TCR sequencing at baseline, cycle 4 day 1, and cycle 7 day 1. The samples were drawn from a first-in-human, open-label, multicenter phase I dose-escalation trial of ivuxolimab. Adults with locally advanced or metastatic melanoma, renal cell, hepatocellular, or head and neck squamous cell carcinoma were enrolled in the trial. Before TCR sequencing, CD4+ and CD8+ T cells were separately sorted from peripheral blood. To sequence the TCRbeta CDR3 region, genomic DNA was isolated from the sorted cells. The immunoSEQ Assay was used to sequence the TCRbeta CDR3 regions. TCRdb retrieved this table from immuneACCESS and kept in-frame rearrangements only. Not all clones are present; in checked studies, unresolved V genes account for under half, and no reason is known for the remainder. The sample table shows about 120,000 clones, and more than 80% are seen once. Of the sample, roughly 0.59% is held by the ten largest clones.

The sequence derives from an adult with an advanced solid tumor such as melanoma, head and neck, liver or kidney cancer. The chain joins TRBV5-4 to TRBJ2-7, with the D gene call left open. Sequencing was performed on CD4+ or CD8+ T cells sorted from blood, taken in a trial of the OX40 agonist ivuxolimab. The DNA sequence follows: TGTGCCAGCAGCTTGGAGAACTACGAGCAGTACTTC. It codes for CASSLENYEQYF.